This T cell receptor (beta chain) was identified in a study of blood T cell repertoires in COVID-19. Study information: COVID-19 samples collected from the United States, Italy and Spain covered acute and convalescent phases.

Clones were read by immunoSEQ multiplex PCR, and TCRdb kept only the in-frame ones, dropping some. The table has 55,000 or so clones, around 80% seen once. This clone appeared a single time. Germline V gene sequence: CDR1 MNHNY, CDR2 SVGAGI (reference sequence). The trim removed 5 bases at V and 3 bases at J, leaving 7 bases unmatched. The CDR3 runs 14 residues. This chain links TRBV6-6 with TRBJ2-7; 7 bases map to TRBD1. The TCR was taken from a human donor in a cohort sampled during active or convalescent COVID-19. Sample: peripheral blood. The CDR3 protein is CASSQSGQYYEQYF. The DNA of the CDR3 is TGTGCCAGCAGTCAATCGGGACAGTACTACGAGCAGTACTTC.